This TCR beta chain derives from a study of cytomegalovirus exposure and HLA in healthy donors. The PCR contained 60 Vbeta and 13 Jbeta primers. Clones were sequenced by immunoSEQ multiplex PCR, and TCRdb holds only the in-frame ones, with some missing. The repertoire consists of 130,000 or so clones, with less than 10% occurring once and the leading ten covering approximately 6%. Concerning this clone itself: Its antigen is as yet unknown.

Germline V gene data show CDR1 as GTSNPN and CDR2 as SVGIG (reference sequence). V shed 4 bases, J shed 7 bases, and the junction held 6 bases outside the gene matches. The CDR3 sequence is 13 residues long. Findings and caveats of the study: The listing of roughly 160 TCR beta chains classed them as cytomegalovirus-associated.

The TCR originated in a woman aged 40 to 50 in good health and CMV-seropositive. V usage is TRBV30 and J usage is TRBJ2-1; 8 bases agree with TRBD2. The material sequenced was PBMCs. CDR3 DNA sequence: TGTGCCTGGAACGGGGGGGGAAAGAATGAGCAGTTCTTC. This sequence encodes CAWNGGGKNEQFF.